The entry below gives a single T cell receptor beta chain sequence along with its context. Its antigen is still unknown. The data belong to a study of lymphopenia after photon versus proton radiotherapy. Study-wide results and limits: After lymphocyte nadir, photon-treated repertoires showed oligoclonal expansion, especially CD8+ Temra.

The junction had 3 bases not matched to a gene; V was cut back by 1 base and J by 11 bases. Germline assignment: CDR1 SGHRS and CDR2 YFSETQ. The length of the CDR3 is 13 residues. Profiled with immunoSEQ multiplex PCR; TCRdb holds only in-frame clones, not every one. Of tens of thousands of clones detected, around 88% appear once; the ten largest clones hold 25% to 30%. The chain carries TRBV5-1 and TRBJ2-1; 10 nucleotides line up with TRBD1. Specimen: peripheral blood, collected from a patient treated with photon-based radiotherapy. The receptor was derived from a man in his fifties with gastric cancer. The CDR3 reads CASSLQGQGQQFF. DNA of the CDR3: TGCGCCAGCAGCTTGCAGGGACAGGGGCAGCAGTTCTTC.